The rows below give T cell receptor beta chains drawn from one sample of a study of beta chain features in type 1 diabetes. Clones were sequenced by immunoSEQ multiplex PCR, and TCRdb holds only the in-frame ones, with some missing. The sample holds some 270,000 clones; approximately 10% are singletons and the top ten take approximately 0.017%. Sequencing input: naive CD4+ T cells from blood. These receptors originate from a man aged 25-40 years with type 1 diabetes. Each CDR3 is given without its conserved first and last residue.

length	J	V	CDR3
12	TRBJ2-3	TRBV5-1	ASSLATSTDTQY
16	TRBJ2-7	TRBV4-3	ASSLRLFRDPDISEQY
14	TRBJ2-2	TRBV11-2	ASSLVVTGGTGELF
13	TRBJ1-2	TRBV5-4	ASSLFLQGLHGYT
14	TRBJ1-6	TRBV14	ASSAGTGGPNSPLH
13	TRBJ2-1	TRBV6-5	ASSYKGGPINEQF
12	TRBJ1-4	TRBV7-2	ASSRQGRGEKLF
15	TRBJ2-5	TRBV9	ASSVALGAGYQETQY
12	TRBJ2-3	TRBV9	ASSAAVRTDTQY
10	TRBJ1-1	TRBV30	AWSDRAVGAF
16	TRBJ2-3	TRBV5-1	ASSFSIAGGQGTDTQY
14	TRBJ1-5	TRBV19	ASSMGSLASYQPQH
14	TRBJ2-1	TRBV7-9	ASSPHGGAVWNEQF
12	TRBJ2-3	TRBV28	ASRQGGEVDTQY
12	TRBJ2-5	TRBV4-1	ASSQDDRGETQY
13	TRBJ2-7	TRBV2	ASSGTGGPSYEQY
14	TRBJ2-2	TRBV19	ASSMAGTANTGELF
15	TRBJ2-1	TRBV7-9	ASSFTGTSGGYNEQF
13	TRBJ2-1	TRBV7-9	ASIPAGTSVREQF
13	TRBJ2-7	TRBV7-9	ASSSPGGQTYEQY
13	TRBJ2-3	TRBV5-4	ASRVGGAGEDTQY
14	TRBJ2-1	TRBV4-1	ASRHPGRGIYNEQF
12	TRBJ2-1	TRBV5-8	ASSLPGQNNEQF
14	TRBJ2-3	TRBV10-3	AISEQGTGTTDTQY
13	TRBJ1-3	TRBV6-5	ASKAGTGLVNTIY
14	TRBJ2-1	TRBV5-1	ASSLGRLGSYNEQF
12	TRBJ1-1	TRBV5-1	ASSLTQQDTEAF
14	TRBJ2-5	TRBV5-1	ASSRESRQAQETQY
13	TRBJ2-5	TRBV11-2	ASSASPLAGLTQY
12	TRBJ2-1	TRBV7-3	ASSPGTTNNEQF
15	TRBJ2-3	TRBV27	ASSQGVGLFITDTQY
11	TRBJ2-7	TRBV29-1	SVEGPDRLKQY
9	NA	TRBV29-1	SVVTGYEQY
14	TRBJ2-7	TRBV6-6	ASSYSGGGSTYEQY
12	TRBJ2-7	TRBV4-2	ASSQDSLRAEQY
11	TRBJ2-1	TRBV29-1	SVRPAGNNEQF
12	TRBJ1-5	TRBV19	ASSIQAVNQPQH
13	TRBJ1-1	TRBV14	ASRLWTGRGTEAF
14	TRBJ1-1	TRBV4-1	ASSQDNPLLNTEAF
16	TRBJ1-6	TRBV27	ASSAPGTDQPPISPLH
11	TRBJ1-1	TRBV18	ASSGGMNTEAF
13	TRBJ2-1	TRBV19	ASSTGQKTYNEQF
13	TRBJ1-3	TRBV4-3	ASSQAVRAGNTIY
11	TRBJ1-6	TRBV29-1	SVGSSYNSPLH
14	TRBJ2-2	TRBV2	ASSGRLAANTGELF
11	TRBJ1-2	TRBV18	ASSPPGFYWFT
14	TRBJ1-5	TRBV28	ASSLPGDSNYQPQH
12	TRBJ2-5	TRBV4-1	ASSQENRGETQY
11	TRBJ2-1	TRBV18	ASSPTSGGERI
13	TRBJ1-5	TRBV19	ASSTNRNSNQPQH
13	TRBJ1-5	TRBV6-5	ASSPEGASSQPQH